Listed below are T cell receptor beta chains from one sample, sequenced in a study of cytomegalovirus exposure and HLA in healthy donors. Sequenced by immunoSEQ multiplex PCR; TCRdb stores in-frame clones only, minus some. The repertoire has around 140,000 clones, about two thirds of them found once; the top ten carry around 4.2%. Sample: PBMCs. Receptor source: a man aged 50-59 years in good health and CMV-seropositive. The CDR3 runs from the conserved cysteine through the conserved F or W. The D gene is left open where the match is weak. Size is stated for part of the rows, as once, few or many counts, or as a class when the clone is expanded.

>TRBJ2-5|TRBV2|TRBD1|.
TGTGCCAGCAGGGCTACAGGGGTAGAGACCCAGTACTTC
CASRATGVETQYF
>TRBJ1-1|TRBV7-8|.|.
TGTGCCAGCAGCTTAGAACAGAACACTGAAGCTTTCTTT
CASSLEQNTEAFF
>TRBJ1-2|TRBV7-9|TRBD1|.
TGTGCCAGCACCAAGTCGACAGGGACGTTCTATGGCTACACCTTC
CASTKSTGTFYGYTF
>TRBJ2-6|TRBV11-2|TRBD2|.
TGTGCCAGCAGCTTAGAGCGGGAGAAGTTTGGGGCCAACGTCCTGACTTTC
CASSLEREKFGANVLTF
>TRBJ2-5|TRBV6-6|TRBD1|.
TGTGCCAGCAGCCTCCTCCGACAGGGGATAGAGACCCAGTACTTC
CASSLLRQGIETQYF
>TRBJ2-6|TRBV5-4|TRBD1|.
TGTGCCAGCACCCTCGACGGGGACAGCCATTCTGGGGCCAACGTCCTGACTTTC
CASTLDGDSHSGANVLTF
>TRBJ1-1|TRBV6-1|.|.
TGTGCCACACAGGGCGTCACTGAAGCTTTCTTT
CATQGVTEAFF
>TRBJ1-4|TRBV5-1|TRBD1|few
TGCGCCAGCAGCGGGCGGACAGGAGCTAATGAAAAACTGTTTTTT
CASSGRTGANEKLFF
>TRBJ1-5|TRBV4-1|.|.
TGCGCCAGCAGCACCAGCCAGGGGAATCAGCCCCAGCATTTT
CASSTSQGNQPQHF
>TRBJ2-1|TRBV4-2|TRBD2|.
TGTGCCAGCAGCCATCCCGGACTAGTGCGGAATGAGCAGTTCTTC
CASSHPGLVRNEQFF
>TRBJ1-1|TRBV2|.|.
TGTGCCAGCAACTACAGGGAGGGTACTGAAGCTTTCTTT
CASNYREGTEAFF
>TRBJ2-1|TRBV11-3|TRBD1|.
TGTGCCAGCAGCTTAGCCGGGACAGGGGTTGATGAGCAGTTCTTC
CASSLAGTGVDEQFF
>TRBJ1-2|TRBV5-5|.|once
TGTGCCAGCAGCTTGAGTATGTCAGGGAATGGCTACACCTTC
CASSLSMSGNGYTF
>TRBJ1-1|TRBV5-6|TRBD1|.
TGTGCCAGCAGCCCCGGGTCCAACAGGGGTGAAGCTTTCTTT
CASSPGSNRGEAFF
>TRBJ1-5|TRBV10-2|.|.
TGCGCCAGCAGTGAGTCGACTCTGGCGGGGACTCAGCCCCAGCATTTT
CASSESTLAGTQPQHF
>TRBJ2-5|TRBV5-8|TRBD1|once
TGTGCCAGCAGCTTGGAGGGCTCGGGACAGGGGGGACAGTACTTC
CASSLEGSGQGGQYF
>TRBJ2-2|TRBV6-5|.|few
TGTGCCAGCAGTTACGGAGGGTCCACCGGGGAGCTGTTTTTT
CASSYGGSTGELFF
>TRBJ2-3|TRBV5-8|TRBD1|few
TGTGCCAGCAGCTTGATAGTGGACAGGGCCGATACGCAGTATTTT
CASSLIVDRADTQYF
>TRBJ2-1|TRBV7-9|.|few
TGTTCCAGCAGCTCCCTACTAGCAGGGTCCCGATACAATGAGCAGTTCTTC
CSSSSLLAGSRYNEQFF
>TRBJ1-1|TRBV6-4|.|.
TGTGCCACCGGGGAAAACACTGAAGCTTTCTTT
CATGENTEAFF
>TRBJ2-1|TRBV11-2|.|.
TGTGCCAGCAGCACCTTCGGGGGGCTAATGGGGCAAGAGCAGTTCTTC
CASSTFGGLMGQEQFF
>TRBJ1-2|TRBV5-1|.|few
TGCGCCAGCAGCTTGGGCTCGGAGGGCTATGGCTACACCTTC
CASSLGSEGYGYTF
>TRBJ2-3|TRBV6-1|.|.
TGTGCCAGCAGTGAATATGGGGGGACAGATACGCAGTATTTT
CASSEYGGTDTQYF
>TRBJ2-3|TRBV29-1|.|once
TGCAGCGTTGAAGGAGGGACTAGCACAGATACGCAGTATTTT
CSVEGGTSTDTQYF
>TRBJ2-2|TRBV6-1|TRBD2|.
TGTGCCAGCAGTGAAGCTCGCCTAGCGGGGGGTAGAGGGGCCGGGGAGCTGTTTTTT
CASSEARLAGGRGAGELFF
>TRBJ2-7|TRBV19|TRBD1|.
TGTGCCAGTAGTAACAGGGGATCATCCTCCTACGAGCAGTACTTC
CASSNRGSSSYEQYF
>TRBJ2-1|TRBV4-2|.|.
TGTGCCAGCAGACTAAGTACAGCCGCGGGTAATAATGAGCAGTTCTTC
CASRLSTAAGNNEQFF
>TRBJ2-3|TRBV5-6|TRBD2|.
TGTGCCAGCAGCTTGCTAGCGGGAGGGGGCACAGATACGCAGTATTTT
CASSLLAGGGTDTQYF
>TRBJ1-1|TRBV5-1|.|few
TGCGCCAGCACAAACAGGGATTGGGGCACTGAAGCTTTCTTT
CASTNRDWGTEAFF
>TRBJ1-1|TRBV2|.|.
TGTGCCAGCAGTGAAGCTAGGGGGGGTACTGAAGCTTTCTTT
CASSEARGGTEAFF
>TRBJ2-3|TRBV7-9|TRBD1|.
TGTGCCAGCGGACAGGGTTACATAGATACGCAGTATTTT
CASGQGYIDTQYF
>TRBJ1-1|TRBV5-1|TRBD1|few
TGCGCCAGCAGCTCCACGCAGGGGGTGCCCACTGAAGCTTTCTTT
CASSSTQGVPTEAFF
>TRBJ2-7|TRBV2|.|.
TGTCCGAGAGGGGCAGGGGTCGGCTACGAGCAGTACTTC
CPRGAGVGYEQYF
>TRBJ1-2|TRBV2|.|.
TGTGCCAGCAACCGACGTACAGCGGGATATGGCTACACCTTC
CASNRRTAGYGYTF